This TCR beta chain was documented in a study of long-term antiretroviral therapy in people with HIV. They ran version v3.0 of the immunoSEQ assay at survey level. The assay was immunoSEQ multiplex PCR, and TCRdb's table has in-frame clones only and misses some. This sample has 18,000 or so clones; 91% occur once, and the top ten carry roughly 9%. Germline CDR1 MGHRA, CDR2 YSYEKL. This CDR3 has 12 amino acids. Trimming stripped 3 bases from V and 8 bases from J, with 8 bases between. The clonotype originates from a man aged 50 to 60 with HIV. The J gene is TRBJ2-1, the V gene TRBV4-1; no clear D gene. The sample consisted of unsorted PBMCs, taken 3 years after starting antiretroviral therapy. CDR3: CASSHPGDEQFF. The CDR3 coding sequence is TGCGCCAGCAGCCACCCGGGTGATGAGCAGTTCTTC.